The rows below give T cell receptor beta chains drawn from one sample of a study of blood T cells in healthy people across ages. TCRdb passed the 5' RACE reads through MiXCR, listing each CDR3 protein once. The sample has about 1.4 million distinct CDR3 sequences, 59% seen once; the top ten hold over 5%. Material: blood. The receptors here all came from a man younger than 30 in good health. The CDR3 runs from the conserved cysteine through the conserved F or W. Each record gives: J gene, D gene, V gene, clone size, CDR3 DNA, CDR3 protein. A D gene is named only where the DNA matches it firmly. Clone size is not always given. Where it is, it says once, few, many or a class for expanded clones.

j_gene: TRBJ1-6; d_gene: -; v_gene: TRBV30; abundance: -; CDR3nt: TGTGCCTGGAGTGGACAGAATAACTATAATTCACCCCTCCACTTT; CDR3aa: CAWSGQNNYNSPLHF
j_gene: TRBJ1-1; d_gene: -; v_gene: TRBV12-3/TRBV12-4; abundance: -; CDR3nt: TGTGCCAGCAGTAAGGCCGGGACGCTGAACACTGAAGCTTTCTTT; CDR3aa: CASSKAGTLNTEAFF
j_gene: TRBJ2-7; d_gene: TRBD1; v_gene: TRBV4-1; abundance: few; CDR3nt: TGCGCCAGCAGCCAAGAGAGGGCAGGGGGTACCTACGAGCAGTACTTC; CDR3aa: CASSQERAGGTYEQYF
j_gene: TRBJ2-7; d_gene: -; v_gene: TRBV4-1; abundance: few; CDR3nt: TGCGCCAGCAGCCAAGAACCAGGTAACGAGCAGTACTTC; CDR3aa: CASSQEPGNEQYF
j_gene: TRBJ1-1; d_gene: TRBD1; v_gene: TRBV10-3; abundance: -; CDR3nt: TGTGCCATCAGTTTAAAGCCCAGGACAGGCGGAAACACTGAAGCTTTCTTT; CDR3aa: CAISLKPRTGGNTEAFF
j_gene: TRBJ2-5; d_gene: -; v_gene: TRBV7-3; abundance: -; CDR3nt: TGTGCCAGCAGCTTATCAATGGGAGGCGATGAGCAGTACTTC; CDR3aa: CASSLSMGGDEQYF
j_gene: TRBJ2-2; d_gene: -; v_gene: TRBV6-6; abundance: -; CDR3nt: TGTGCCAGCAGTTACGACGGACCGTACGATACCGGGGAGCTGTTTTTT; CDR3aa: CASSYDGPYDTGELFF
j_gene: TRBJ2-4; d_gene: -; v_gene: TRBV20-1; abundance: -; CDR3nt: TGCAGTGCCACGAGTTGGGGGGAGGCCAAAAACATTCAGTACTTC; CDR3aa: CSATSWGEAKNIQYF
j_gene: TRBJ1-2; d_gene: -; v_gene: TRBV5-5; abundance: -; CDR3nt: TGTGCCAGCAGCTGCAGTGGCGACTATGGCTACACCTTC; CDR3aa: CASSCSGDYGYTF
j_gene: TRBJ2-3; d_gene: -; v_gene: TRBV25-1; abundance: -; CDR3nt: TGTGCCAGCAGTGAATGGGGGAAGACAGGCTTGGATACGCAGTATTTT; CDR3aa: CASSEWGKTGLDTQYF
j_gene: TRBJ2-7; d_gene: -; v_gene: TRBV6-2/TRBV6-3; abundance: -; CDR3nt: TGTGCCAGCAGTCCAGACGGACTCCGCTACGAGCAGTACTTC; CDR3aa: CASSPDGLRYEQYF
j_gene: TRBJ2-3; d_gene: -; v_gene: TRBV27; abundance: few; CDR3nt: TGTGCCAGCATGGAAGGACCAACAAGCACAGATACGCAGTATTTT; CDR3aa: CASMEGPTSTDTQYF
j_gene: TRBJ2-5; d_gene: -; v_gene: TRBV20-1; abundance: -; CDR3nt: TGCAGTGCTGGCAGCGTAAAAGAGACCCAGTACTTC; CDR3aa: CSAGSVKETQYF
j_gene: TRBJ2-3; d_gene: -; v_gene: TRBV12-3/TRBV12-4; abundance: -; CDR3nt: TGTGCCAGCAGGTCTATAGCGTCCCGCACAGATACGCAGTATTTT; CDR3aa: CASRSIASRTDTQYF
j_gene: TRBJ2-5; d_gene: -; v_gene: TRBV20-1; abundance: -; CDR3nt: TGCAGTGCCGCACCGGGGAACCAAGAGACCCAGTACTTC; CDR3aa: CSAAPGNQETQYF
j_gene: TRBJ2-4; d_gene: TRBD1; v_gene: TRBV29-1; abundance: few; CDR3nt: TGCAGCGTTTACAGGGGGTTATCGAACATTCAGTACTTC; CDR3aa: CSVYRGLSNIQYF
j_gene: TRBJ2-3; d_gene: TRBD1; v_gene: TRBV25-1; abundance: -; CDR3nt: TGTGCCAGCAGTGAGCCCCAGGGGGCGAGGGATACGCAGTATTTT; CDR3aa: CASSEPQGARDTQYF
j_gene: TRBJ1-5; d_gene: -; v_gene: TRBV27; abundance: -; CDR3nt: TGTGCCAGCAGTTATCGGCAGAATCAGCCCCAGCATTTT; CDR3aa: CASSYRQNQPQHF
j_gene: TRBJ1-1; d_gene: -; v_gene: TRBV29-1; abundance: -; CDR3nt: TGCAGCGTCGAAGATGGAGGGTCAGCCACTGAAGCTTTCTTT; CDR3aa: CSVEDGGSATEAFF
j_gene: TRBJ2-1; d_gene: TRBD2; v_gene: TRBV29-1; abundance: -; CDR3nt: TGCAGCGCCGACCCGGGACTAGCGGGAGGTGAGCAGTTCTTC; CDR3aa: CSADPGLAGGEQFF
j_gene: TRBJ2-1; d_gene: TRBD2; v_gene: TRBV5-1; abundance: -; CDR3nt: TGCGCCAGCAGCTTGGTGGCTAGCGGGGGAACCTACAATGAGCAGTTCTTC; CDR3aa: CASSLVASGGTYNEQFF
j_gene: TRBJ2-7; d_gene: TRBD1; v_gene: TRBV11-2; abundance: -; CDR3nt: TGTGCCAGCAGGCCGCCTGCTAGACAGGGGGGGAACTACGAGCAGTACTTC; CDR3aa: CASRPPARQGGNYEQYF
j_gene: TRBJ2-5; d_gene: -; v_gene: TRBV24-1; abundance: -; CDR3nt: TGTGCCACCTCGTCCGGCGGAACAGAGACCCAGTACTTC; CDR3aa: CATSSGGTETQYF
j_gene: TRBJ2-6; d_gene: -; v_gene: TRBV6-6; abundance: few; CDR3nt: TGTGCCAGCAGTTCGGCCAGTTTTACCTCTGGGGCCAACGTCCTGACTTTC; CDR3aa: CASSSASFTSGANVLTF
j_gene: TRBJ2-3; d_gene: -; v_gene: TRBV6-2/TRBV6-3; abundance: -; CDR3nt: TGTGCCAGCAGCAACCCGGGGGGCACAGATACGCAGTATTTT; CDR3aa: CASSNPGGTDTQYF
j_gene: TRBJ2-5; d_gene: TRBD2; v_gene: TRBV27; abundance: -; CDR3nt: TGTGCCAGCAGTTTAGGGACTAGCGGGAGGCCCGTTATGGAGACCCAGTACTTC; CDR3aa: CASSLGTSGRPVMETQYF
j_gene: TRBJ1-2; d_gene: -; v_gene: TRBV9; abundance: -; CDR3nt: TGTGCCAGCACTATCTCGGACAACTATGGCTACACCTTC; CDR3aa: CASTISDNYGYTF
j_gene: TRBJ1-6; d_gene: -; v_gene: TRBV18; abundance: few; CDR3nt: TGTGCCAGCTCACCGGTCCGGAGCTCCTATAATTCACCCCTCCACTTT; CDR3aa: CASSPVRSSYNSPLHF
j_gene: TRBJ2-7; d_gene: -; v_gene: TRBV7-2; abundance: -; CDR3nt: TGTGCCAGCAGCTTCGGGGGGCCCAGAGGGGAGATCCAGTACTTC; CDR3aa: CASSFGGPRGEIQYF
j_gene: TRBJ2-7; d_gene: -; v_gene: TRBV4-1; abundance: few; CDR3nt: TGCGCCAGCAGCCAACCCCAGGCCAGGGACGAGCAGTACTTC; CDR3aa: CASSQPQARDEQYF
j_gene: TRBJ2-7; d_gene: TRBD1; v_gene: TRBV7-2; abundance: few; CDR3nt: TGTGCCAGCAGCTTAGACGGGACAGGGGTCCACGAGCAGTACTTC; CDR3aa: CASSLDGTGVHEQYF
j_gene: TRBJ2-2; d_gene: -; v_gene: TRBV11-1; abundance: -; CDR3nt: TGTGCCAGCAGCTCCGGGACCCAACAACTTTCGACCCTTAACACCGGGGAGCTGTTTTTT; CDR3aa: CASSSGTQQLSTLNTGELFF
j_gene: TRBJ1-4; d_gene: -; v_gene: TRBV28; abundance: once; CDR3nt: TGTGCCAGCAGCCCTGGCACGGAGGCCATAAATGAAAAACTGTTTTTT; CDR3aa: CASSPGTEAINEKLFF
j_gene: TRBJ2-7; d_gene: -; v_gene: TRBV25-1; abundance: -; CDR3nt: TGTGCCAGCATAGAGGGGCAGGGGTTAATTGGCTACGAGCAGTACTTC; CDR3aa: CASIEGQGLIGYEQYF
j_gene: TRBJ2-7; d_gene: -; v_gene: TRBV20-1; abundance: few; CDR3nt: TGCAGTGCGATTAACAGGGGGGGCTCCTACGAGCAGTACTTC; CDR3aa: CSAINRGGSYEQYF
j_gene: TRBJ1-1; d_gene: -; v_gene: TRBV5-5; abundance: -; CDR3nt: TGTGCCAGCAGCGAAACCCCCTGGAACACTGAAGCTTTCTTT; CDR3aa: CASSETPWNTEAFF
j_gene: TRBJ2-3; d_gene: TRBD2; v_gene: TRBV4-2; abundance: -; CDR3nt: TGTGCCAGCAGCCAAGCAGTTTTTCGGGGGGGCGGCACAGATACGCAGTATTTT; CDR3aa: CASSQAVFRGGGTDTQYF
j_gene: TRBJ2-3; d_gene: -; v_gene: TRBV5-1; abundance: few; CDR3nt: TGCGCCAGCAGCTTAATCGCAGCAACAGATACGCAGTATTTT; CDR3aa: CASSLIAATDTQYF
j_gene: TRBJ2-7; d_gene: TRBD1; v_gene: TRBV5-1; abundance: few; CDR3nt: TGCGCCAGCAGCTTTCCATCCGACAGGGATGCCTACGAGCAGTACTTC; CDR3aa: CASSFPSDRDAYEQYF
j_gene: TRBJ2-7; d_gene: TRBD2; v_gene: TRBV29-1; abundance: -; CDR3nt: TGCAGCGTTGAAGGGACTAGCGGGATCTACGAGCAGTACTTC; CDR3aa: CSVEGTSGIYEQYF
j_gene: TRBJ1-2; d_gene: TRBD1; v_gene: TRBV6-1; abundance: -; CDR3nt: TGTGCCAGCAGCGAAAGACAGGGCTCTAACTATGGCTACACCTTC; CDR3aa: CASSERQGSNYGYTF
j_gene: TRBJ2-5; d_gene: -; v_gene: TRBV21-1; abundance: few; CDR3nt: TGTGCCAGCAGCATGACAGGGAATGAGACCCAGTACTTC; CDR3aa: CASSMTGNETQYF
j_gene: TRBJ2-7; d_gene: TRBD1; v_gene: TRBV7-9; abundance: -; CDR3nt: TGTGCCAGCAGCCGTACAGGGGGCATCGAGCAGTACTTC; CDR3aa: CASSRTGGIEQYF
j_gene: TRBJ2-7; d_gene: -; v_gene: TRBV27; abundance: few; CDR3nt: TGTGCCAGCAGTCAGAGATTGGAGGGTCTCTACGAGCAGTACTTC; CDR3aa: CASSQRLEGLYEQYF
j_gene: TRBJ1-2; d_gene: -; v_gene: TRBV12-5; abundance: -; CDR3nt: TGTGCTAGTGCCCCTGGACGGGGGAACTATGGCTACACCTTC; CDR3aa: CASAPGRGNYGYTF
j_gene: TRBJ2-5; d_gene: -; v_gene: TRBV21-1; abundance: -; CDR3nt: TGTGCCAGATCTTTGGTAGGGCGCTTAGAGAAGGGAGAGACCCAGTACTTC; CDR3aa: CARSLVGRLEKGETQYF
j_gene: TRBJ1-4; d_gene: TRBD1; v_gene: TRBV7-9; abundance: -; CDR3nt: TGTGCCAGCAGCCCTCAAGACAGGGGGCTTGAAAAACTGTTTTTT; CDR3aa: CASSPQDRGLEKLFF
j_gene: TRBJ2-7; d_gene: -; v_gene: TRBV29-1; abundance: few; CDR3nt: TGCAGCGTTTCGGAAAACTACGAGCAGTACTTC; CDR3aa: CSVSENYEQYF
j_gene: TRBJ1-1; d_gene: -; v_gene: TRBV10-3; abundance: -; CDR3nt: TGTGCCATCAGTGAGTCGGGAGGCGAGACTGAAGCTTTCTTT; CDR3aa: CAISESGGETEAFF